This T cell receptor (beta chain) was observed in a study of blood T cell repertoires in COVID-19. For the study at large: Samples representing acute and convalescent COVID-19 were sourced from the United States, Italy and Spain. T cells, B-cell-depleted T cells, or PBMCs provided the cDNA or gDNA that served as material.

Authors' data handling: Scientists estimated how many nucleated cells there were by amplifying reference gene primers. Generated by immunoSEQ multiplex PCR, the TCRdb table keeps only in-frame clones and is missing some. D and trimming come from the DNA, and the V and J calls and clone size come from that table. The profile shows about 120,000 clones, 75% to 85% of them singletons. The CDR3 runs to 14 residues. Trimming pared 1 base from V and 2 bases from J, leaving 5 bases between. Germline CDR1 MGHRA, CDR2 YSYEKL. The sample taken for sequencing was peripheral blood. The TCR sequence derives from a human donor in a cohort sampled during active COVID-19. V and J are TRBV4-1 and TRBJ2-2, with D unresolved. This chain's CDR3 is CASSQASNTGELFF. CDR3 in DNA: TGCGCCAGCAGCCAAGCCTCCAACACCGGGGAGCTGTTTTTT.